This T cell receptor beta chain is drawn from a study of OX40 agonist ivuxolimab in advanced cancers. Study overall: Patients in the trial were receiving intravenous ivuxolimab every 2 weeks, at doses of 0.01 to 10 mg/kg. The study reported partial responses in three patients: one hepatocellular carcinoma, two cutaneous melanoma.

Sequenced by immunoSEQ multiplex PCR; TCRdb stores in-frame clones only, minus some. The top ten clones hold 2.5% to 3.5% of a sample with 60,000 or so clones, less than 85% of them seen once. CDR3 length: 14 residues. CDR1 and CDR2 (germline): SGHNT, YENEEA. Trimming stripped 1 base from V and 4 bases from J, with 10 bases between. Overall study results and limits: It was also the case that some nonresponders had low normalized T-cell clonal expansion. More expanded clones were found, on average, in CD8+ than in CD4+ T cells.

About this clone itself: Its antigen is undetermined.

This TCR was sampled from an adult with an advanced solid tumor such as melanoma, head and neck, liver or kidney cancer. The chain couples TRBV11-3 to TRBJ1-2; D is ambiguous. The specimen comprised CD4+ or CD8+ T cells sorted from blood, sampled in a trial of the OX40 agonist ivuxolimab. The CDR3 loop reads CASSLAASGYGYTF. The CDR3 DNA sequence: TGTGCCAGCAGCTTAGCGGCATCGGGCTATGGCTACACCTTC. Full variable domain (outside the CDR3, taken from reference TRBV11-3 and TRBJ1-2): EAGVVQSPRYKIIEKKQPVAFWCNPISGHNTLYWYLQNLGQGPELLIRYENEEAVDDSQLPKDRFSAERLKGVDSTLKIQPAELGDSAVYLCASSLAASGYGYTFGSGTRLTVV.